This TCR beta chain was profiled in a study of CD8 T cells in ankylosing spondylitis. Study findings and constraints: Blood of patients with ankylosing spondylitis appeared to be characterized by a TCR beta motif of several highly homologous variants. Some of the motif variants had earlier been found in reactive arthritis patients' fluid and blood.

This clonotype showed up just a few times. What it binds is unknown. Trimming cost V 5 bases and J 6 bases; bases outside gene matches: 6. This CDR3 contains 13 residues. Germline V CDR1 and CDR2: DFQATT, SNEGSKA (reference sequence). Quantitative molecular-barcoded 5'-RACE generated the TCR beta libraries. TCRdb fed the 5' RACE reads into MiXCR, producing one record per CDR3 protein. Of about 420,000 distinct CDR3 sequences in the sample, 20% to 25% were seen once. V is TRBV20-1 and J is TRBJ2-1; the match to TRBD2 covers 8 bases. The clonotype originates from a male donor with ankylosing spondylitis. Sequencing was carried out using blood, either unsorted or a sorted T cell fraction (not recorded which). The CDR3 loop is CSALSGTFNEQFF. The CDR3 DNA is TGCAGTGCTCTTAGCGGGACCTTCAATGAGCAGTTCTTC.